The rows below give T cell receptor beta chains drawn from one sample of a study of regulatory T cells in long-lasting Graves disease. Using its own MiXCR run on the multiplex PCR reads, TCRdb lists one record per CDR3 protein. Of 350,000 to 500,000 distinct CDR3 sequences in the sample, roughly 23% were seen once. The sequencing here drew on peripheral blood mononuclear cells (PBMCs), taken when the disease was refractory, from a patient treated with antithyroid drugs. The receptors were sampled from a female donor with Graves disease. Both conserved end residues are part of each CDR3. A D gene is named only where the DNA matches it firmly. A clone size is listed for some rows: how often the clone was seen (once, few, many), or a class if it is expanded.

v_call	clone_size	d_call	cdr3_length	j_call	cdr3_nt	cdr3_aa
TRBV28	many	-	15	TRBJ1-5	TGTGCCAGCAGTTTCTCCTCGGGACCGGGCCAGCCCCAGCATTTT	CASSFSSGPGQPQHF
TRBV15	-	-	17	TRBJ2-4	TGTGCCACCAGCAGATCCCAGGGGCCCGGGGCCAAAAACATTCAGTACTTC	CATSRSQGPGAKNIQYF
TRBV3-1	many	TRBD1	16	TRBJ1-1	TGTGCCAGCAGCCCTTACCCGACAGGGTGGAACACTGAAGCTTTCTTT	CASSPYPTGWNTEAFF
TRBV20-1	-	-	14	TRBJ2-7	TGCAGTGCTAGAGATGGTTTGGGGGGTTACGAGCAGTACTTC	CSARDGLGGYEQYF
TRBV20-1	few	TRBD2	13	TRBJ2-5	TGCAGTGCTTCCGGGACTACCGAAGAGACCCAGTACTTC	CSASGTTEETQYF
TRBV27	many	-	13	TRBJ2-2	TGTGCCACCAGACCTCGGAACACCGGGGAGCTGTTTTTT	CATRPRNTGELFF
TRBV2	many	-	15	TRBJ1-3	TGTGCCACGGCCACTCCGTTTGGTGCTGGAAACACCATATATTTT	CATATPFGAGNTIYF
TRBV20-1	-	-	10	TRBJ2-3	TGCAGTGCTAGCACAGATACGCAGTATTTT	CSASTDTQYF
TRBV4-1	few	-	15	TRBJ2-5	TGCGCCAGCAGCCAAGATCGGGCCCCTGGGGAGACCCAGTACTTC	CASSQDRAPGETQYF
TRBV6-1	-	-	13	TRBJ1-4	TGTGCCAGCAGTGTGACAAGAAATGAAGAACTGTTTTTT	CASSVTRNEELFF
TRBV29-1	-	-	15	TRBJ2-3	TGCAGCGACGTCAGGACGGAAGATAACACAGATACGCAGTATTTT	CSDVRTEDNTDTQYF
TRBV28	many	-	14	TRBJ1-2	TGTGCCAGCAGACCCTTCTCGGGGGACTATGGCTACACCTTC	CASRPFSGDYGYTF
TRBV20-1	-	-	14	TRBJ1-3	TGCAGTGCTAGAGATTCGGGTTCTGGAAACACCATATATTTT	CSARDSGSGNTIYF
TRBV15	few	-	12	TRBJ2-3	TGTGCCACCAGCAGGGGAGGAAGTACGCAGTATTTT	CATSRGGSTQYF
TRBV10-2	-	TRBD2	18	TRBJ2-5	TGCGCCAGCAGTGACGGCTTAGCGGGGCGGTTGTACCGAGAGACCCAGTACTTC	CASSDGLAGRLYRETQYF
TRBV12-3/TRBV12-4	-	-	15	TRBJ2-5	TGTGCCAGCAGTCCCGACTGGGGGAGGCAAGAGACCCAGTACTTC	CASSPDWGRQETQYF
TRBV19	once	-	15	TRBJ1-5	TGTGCCAGTAAGCGGGCAGGGCGGCTCAATCAGCCCCAGCATTTT	CASKRAGRLNQPQHF
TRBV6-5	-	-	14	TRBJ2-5	TGTGCCAGCAGTTACCAAGGGACACGTCAGACCCAGTACTTC	CASSYQGTRQTQYF
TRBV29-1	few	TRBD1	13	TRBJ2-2	TGCAGCGTTGGGACAGGTGGTGGCGGGGAGCTGTTTTTT	CSVGTGGGGELFF
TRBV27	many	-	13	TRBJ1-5	TGTGCCAGCAGAGCAAACAGGGACGGGCCCCAGCATTTT	CASRANRDGPQHF
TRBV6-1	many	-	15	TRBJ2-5	TGCGCCAGCAGTGAAGCACAGACGAAACAAGAGACCCAGTACTTC	CASSEAQTKQETQYF
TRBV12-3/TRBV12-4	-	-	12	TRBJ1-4	TGTGCCAGCAGTTTTGACAGCAAAAAACTGTTTTTT	CASSFDSKKLFF
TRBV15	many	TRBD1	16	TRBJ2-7	TGTGCCACCAGCAGAGTACCGGGACAGGCCTCCTACGAGCAGTACTTC	CATSRVPGQASYEQYF
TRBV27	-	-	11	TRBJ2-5	TGTGCCAGCAGTTTATCTGGGACCCAGCACTTC	CASSLSGTQHF
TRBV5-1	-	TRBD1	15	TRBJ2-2	TGCGCCAGCCTACCCGGGACAGGGATAGCCGGGGAGCTGTTTTTT	CASLPGTGIAGELFF
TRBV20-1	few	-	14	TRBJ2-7	TGCAGTGCTAGACCTTCTGGTAGGAGTGGCGAGCAGTACTTC	CSARPSGRSGEQYF
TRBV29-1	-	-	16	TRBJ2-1	TGCAGCGTTGGGGTGGTATCGGGCAGACCCTACAATGAGCAGTTCTTC	CSVGVVSGRPYNEQFF
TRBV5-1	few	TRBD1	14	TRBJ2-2	TGCGCCAGCAGCGGGACAGGGGGCTCGAGGGAGCTGTTTTTT	CASSGTGGSRELFF
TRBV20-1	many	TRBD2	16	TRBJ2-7	TGCAGTGCTGAACTAGCGGAGGGGGGGGAGGTTGAGGAGCAGTACTTC	CSAELAEGGEVEEQYF
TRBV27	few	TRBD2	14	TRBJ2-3	TGTGCCAGCAGTAGAGCGGGAGATACAGATACGCAGTATTTT	CASSRAGDTDTQYF
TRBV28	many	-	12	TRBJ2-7	TGTGCCAGCAGGCGTAAGGGCTACGAGCAGTACTTC	CASRRKGYEQYF
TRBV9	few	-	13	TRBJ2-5	TGTGCCAGCAGCGAATCCGGGAAAGAGACCCAGTACTTC	CASSESGKETQYF
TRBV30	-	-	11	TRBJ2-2	TGTGCCTGGGGGGTTTCCGGGGAGCTGTTTTTT	CAWGVSGELFF
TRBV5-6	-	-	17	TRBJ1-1	TGTGCCAGCAGCTTCCCCCCCCACAGGGCGATGAACACTGAAGCTTTCTTT	CASSFPPHRAMNTEAFF
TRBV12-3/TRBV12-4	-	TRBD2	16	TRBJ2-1	TGTGCCAGCAGCTCCGGACTAGCGGGAGCAGTGAATGAGCAGTTCTTC	CASSSGLAGAVNEQFF
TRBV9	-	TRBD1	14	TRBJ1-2	TGTGCCAGCAGCGGGGGGGACAGGGGGGCTGGCTACACCTTC	CASSGGDRGAGYTF
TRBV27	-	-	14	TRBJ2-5	TGTGCCAGCAGTCCAGGGAGGAGGGTAGAGACCCAGTACTTC	CASSPGRRVETQYF
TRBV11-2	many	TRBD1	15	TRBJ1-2	TGTGCCAGCAGCTGGGACAGGGGCTACTTCTATGGCTACACCTTC	CASSWDRGYFYGYTF
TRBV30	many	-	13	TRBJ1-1	TGTGCCGGAGGACAGAACATGAACACTGAAGCTTTCTTT	CAGGQNMNTEAFF
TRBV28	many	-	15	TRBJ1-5	TGTGCCAGCAGTTCCCCAGTGTATAGCAATCAGCCCCAGCATTTT	CASSSPVYSNQPQHF
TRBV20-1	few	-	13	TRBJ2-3	TGCAGTGCTAGAATAACTAGCACAGATACGCAGTATTTT	CSARITSTDTQYF
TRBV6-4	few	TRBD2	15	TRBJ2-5	TGTGCCAGCAGTTATCGGACGGGAGGGTGGGAGACCCAGTACTTC	CASSYRTGGWETQYF
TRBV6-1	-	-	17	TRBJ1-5	TGTGCCAGCAAGGTGGGGATCGGGACGGATTACAATCAGCCCCAGCATTTT	CASKVGIGTDYNQPQHF
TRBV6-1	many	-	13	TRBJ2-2	TGTGCCAGCGTACGGAGCCGCGCCGGGGAGCTGTTTTTT	CASVRSRAGELFF
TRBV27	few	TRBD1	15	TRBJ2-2	TGTGCCAGCAGTCCAGGGGGCCCCTGGGCCGGGGAGCTGTTTTTT	CASSPGGPWAGELFF
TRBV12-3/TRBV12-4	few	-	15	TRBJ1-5	TGTGCCAGCAGTTACTCATTCCAGCAGGATCAGCCCCAGCATTTT	CASSYSFQQDQPQHF
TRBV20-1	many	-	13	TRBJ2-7	TGCAGTGCTAGCAGGAGGCCCCGTCTGGAGCAGTACTTC	CSASRRPRLEQYF
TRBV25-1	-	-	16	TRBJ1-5	TGTGCCAGCAGTGAAGGGACACCCTATAGCAATCAGCCCCAGCATTTT	CASSEGTPYSNQPQHF
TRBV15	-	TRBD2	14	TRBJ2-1	TGTGCCACCAGCAGAGGGCTAGCGGGCAATGAGCAGTTCTTC	CATSRGLAGNEQFF
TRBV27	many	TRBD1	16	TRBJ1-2	TGTGCCAGCTCAGGGACAGCTCCCTTAGCTAACTATGGCTACACCTTC	CASSGTAPLANYGYTF
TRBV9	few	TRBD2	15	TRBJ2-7	TGTGCCAGCAGCGTGACTACTAGCGGGACCAGCGAGCAGTACTTC	CASSVTTSGTSEQYF